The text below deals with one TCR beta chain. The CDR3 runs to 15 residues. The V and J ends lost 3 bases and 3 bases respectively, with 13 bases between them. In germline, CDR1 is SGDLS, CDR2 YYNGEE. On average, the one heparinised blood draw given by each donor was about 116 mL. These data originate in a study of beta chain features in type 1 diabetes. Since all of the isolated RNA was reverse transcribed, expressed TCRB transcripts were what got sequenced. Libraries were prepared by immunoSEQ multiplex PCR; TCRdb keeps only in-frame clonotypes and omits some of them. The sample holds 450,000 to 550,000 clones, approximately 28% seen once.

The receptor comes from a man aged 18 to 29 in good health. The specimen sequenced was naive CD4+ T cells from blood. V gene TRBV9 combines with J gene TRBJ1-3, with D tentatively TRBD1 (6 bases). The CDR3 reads CASSAGTLIGNTIYF. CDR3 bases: TGTGCCAGCAGCGCCGGGACACTTATTGGAAACACCATATATTTT.